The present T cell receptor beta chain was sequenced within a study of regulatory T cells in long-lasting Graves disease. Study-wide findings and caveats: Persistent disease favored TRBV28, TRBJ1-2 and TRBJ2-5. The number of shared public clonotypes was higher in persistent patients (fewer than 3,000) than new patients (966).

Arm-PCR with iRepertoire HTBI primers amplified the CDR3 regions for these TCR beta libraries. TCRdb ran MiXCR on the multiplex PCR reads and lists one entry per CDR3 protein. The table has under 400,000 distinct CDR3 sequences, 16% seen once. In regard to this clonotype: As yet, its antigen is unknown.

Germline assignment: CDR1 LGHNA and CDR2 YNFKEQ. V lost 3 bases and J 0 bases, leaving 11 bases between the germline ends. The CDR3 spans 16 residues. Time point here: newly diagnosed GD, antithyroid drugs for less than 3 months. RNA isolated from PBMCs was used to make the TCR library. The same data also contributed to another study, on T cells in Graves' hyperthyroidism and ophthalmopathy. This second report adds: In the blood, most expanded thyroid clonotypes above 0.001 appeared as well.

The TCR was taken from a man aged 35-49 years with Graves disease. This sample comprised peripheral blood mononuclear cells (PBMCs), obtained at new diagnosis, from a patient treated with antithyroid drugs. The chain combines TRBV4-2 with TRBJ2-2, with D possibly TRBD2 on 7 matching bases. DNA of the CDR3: TGTGCCAGCAGCCAGGCGGGGGCAACGAACACCGGGGAGCTGTTTTTT. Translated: CASSQAGATNTGELFF.